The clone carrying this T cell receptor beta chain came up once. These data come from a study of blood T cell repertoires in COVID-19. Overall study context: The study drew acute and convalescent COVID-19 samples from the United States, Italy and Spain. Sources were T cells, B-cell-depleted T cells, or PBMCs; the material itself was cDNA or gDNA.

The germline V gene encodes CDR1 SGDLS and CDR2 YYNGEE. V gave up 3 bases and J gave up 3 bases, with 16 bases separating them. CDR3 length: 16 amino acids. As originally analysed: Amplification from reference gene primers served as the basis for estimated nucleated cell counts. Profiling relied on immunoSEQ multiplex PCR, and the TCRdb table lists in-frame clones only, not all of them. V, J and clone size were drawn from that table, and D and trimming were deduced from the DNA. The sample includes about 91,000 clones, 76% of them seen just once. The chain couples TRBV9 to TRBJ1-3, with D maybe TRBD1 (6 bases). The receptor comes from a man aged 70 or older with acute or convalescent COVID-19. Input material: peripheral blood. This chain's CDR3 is CASSALGGARGNTIYF. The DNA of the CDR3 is TGTGCCAGCAGCGCCCTTGGGGGGGCTCGTGGAAACACCATATATTTT. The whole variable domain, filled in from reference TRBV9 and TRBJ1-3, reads DSGVTQTPKHLITATGQRVTLRCSPRSGDLSVYWYQQSLDQGLQFLIQYYNGEERAKGNILERFSAQQFPDLHSELNLSSLELGDSALYFCASSALGGARGNTIYFGEGSWLTVV.